The clone carrying this T cell receptor beta chain has just one count. This record belongs to a study of shared clonotypes between healthy human individuals. Study at large: The people who gave samples were a couple of women and three men aged 18 to 49.

Profiling relied on immunoSEQ multiplex PCR, and the TCRdb table lists in-frame clones only, not all of them. The table shows about 1.1 million clones, with around 78% occurring only once. Germline CDR1 reads SGHTA; CDR2 reads FQGTGA. J was trimmed by 2 bases and V by 5 bases; bases with no gene match: 7. The CDR3 runs 15 residues. The clonotype originates from a young man in good health. Some clones in this sample may be carry-over from other donors' samples. The genes are TRBV7-3 and TRBJ2-3, with 7 nucleotides matching TRBD1. Source material: memory CD4+ T cells from PBMCs. As to subset: CD45RA-negative fraction. The chain's CDR3 is CASSPIGGVTDTQYF. As DNA, the CDR3 is TGTGCCAGCAGCCCAATAGGGGGCGTCACAGATACGCAGTATTTT.